The 29 T cell receptor beta chains below come from one sample, sequenced in a study of cytomegalovirus exposure and HLA in healthy donors. The study ran its PCR with 60 Vbeta and 13 Jbeta primers. Using immunoSEQ multiplex PCR, the repertoire was profiled, and TCRdb retains in-frame clones only, with some absent. The table has some 140,000 clones, 60% to 85% seen once. Input material: PBMCs. The receptors stem from a male donor in good health and CMV-seropositive.

This clone appeared once. This chain connects TRBV19 to TRBJ1-2; no clear D gene. This CDR3 comprises 15 residues. Germline V lookup: CDR1 LNHDA, CDR2 SQIVND (reference sequence). Deletions cut 2 bases from V and 4 bases from J, with 14 bases between. The CDR3 DNA follows: TGTGCCAGTAGTATATCTGCGAGGAGGCCCTATGGCTACACCTTC. The encoded protein is CASSISARRPYGYTF.

This clone was counted once. The rearrangement links TRBV10-3 to TRBJ1-2; D remains unclear. The CDR3 extends over 14 amino acids. Germline CDR1 ENHRY, CDR2 SYGVKD. V shed 4 bases and J shed 1 base, with 10 bases lying between them. Here the CDR3 DNA reads TGTGCCATCAGTGCGCCAGAAAGTAACTATGGCTACACCTTC. Its translation is CAISAPESNYGYTF.

This clone was recorded only once. J is TRBJ2-1 and V is TRBV18, with D unclear. This CDR3 has 14 residues. Germline loops: CDR1 KGHSH, CDR2 LQKENI. V was clipped by 3 bases and J by 2 bases, with 8 bases between them. The chain's CDR3 is CASSPNPTYNEQFF. The CDR3 DNA is TGTGCCAGCTCACCCAATCCAACCTACAATGAGCAGTTCTTC.

This chain joins TRBV5-1 and TRBJ1-1, with TRBD1 matching 8 bases. V was clipped by 3 bases and J by 7 bases; unmatched bases: 11. This CDR3 has 15 amino acids. Germline V lookup: CDR1 SGHRS, CDR2 YFSETQ. The CDR3 is CASSSADRGIDEAFF. CDR3 bases: TGCGCCAGCAGCTCAGCTGACAGGGGAATTGATGAAGCTTTCTTT.

The V gene is TRBV4-1, the J gene TRBJ1-2; the D is unclear. The V gene lost 1 base and the J gene lost 3 bases, with 12 bases spanning the gap. The CDR3 extends over 15 amino acids. Germline V gene lookup returns CDR1 MGHRA and CDR2 YSYEKL. For the CDR3, the DNA is TGCGCCAGCAGCCAAGTGGTCGTATCGGACTATGGCTACACCTTC. It translates to CASSQVVVSDYGYTF.

The V and J genes are TRBV7-9 and TRBJ2-2, with 13 nucleotides matching TRBD2. Trimming removed 4 bases from V and 3 bases from J; junction bases left unmatched: 8. This CDR3 has 18 amino acids. CDR1 is SEHNR and CDR2 is FQNEAQ in the germline V gene (reference sequence). The CDR3 region is CASSSSGTSGIYTGELFF. For the CDR3, the DNA is TGTGCCAGCAGCTCATCAGGGACTAGCGGGATATACACCGGGGAGCTGTTTTTT.

This clone was picked up a small number of times. The genes are TRBV6-6 and TRBJ1-1; 8 bases agree with TRBD1. Germline CDR1 is MNHNY and CDR2 is SVGAGI (reference sequence). The CDR3 runs to 14 residues. The DNA of the CDR3 is TGTGTAGTGCAGGGGGCGTCGATGAACACTGAAGCTTTCTTT. Amino acids: CVVQGASMNTEAFF.

This clone was recorded only once. The gene calls are TRBV5-1 and TRBJ2-1; 11 bases fit TRBD2. The CDR3 is made up of 16 amino acids. Per germline, CDR1 SGHRS and CDR2 YFSETQ. Losses at the gene ends were 0 bases for V and 5 bases for J; bases not matched to a gene: 4. CDR3 coding DNA: TGCGCCAGCAGCTTGGCCGGGACTAGCGGTAACAATGAGCAGTTCTTC. This sequence encodes CASSLAGTSGNNEQFF.

This rearrangement joins TRBV27 to TRBJ2-7; D is unclear. The CDR3 totals 12 residues. From germline, CDR1 is MNHEY and CDR2 SMNVEV (reference sequence). V lost 2 bases and J lost 6, with 8 bases in between. The CDR3 here is CASSLGPSEQYF. CDR3 DNA: TGTGCCAGCAGTTTAGGGCCATCCGAGCAGTACTTC.

The chain couples TRBV7-6 to TRBJ2-1; TRBD1 agrees at 8 bases. V lost 2 bases and J lost 6; bases outside the gene matches: 6. The CDR3 extends over 15 amino acids. Germline assignment: CDR1 SGHVS and CDR2 FNYEAQ. CDR3 nucleotide sequence: TGTGCCAGCAGCTTAAGGTCCACAGGGGGCAATGAGCAGTTCTTC. This translates into CASSLRSTGGNEQFF.

This clone was counted once. As DNA, the CDR3 is TGCGCCAGCAGGTCACAGGGGGAGGTCACTGAAGCTTTCTTT. As protein: CASRSQGEVTEAFF. The chain couples TRBV10-2 to TRBJ1-1, with 8 positions matching TRBD1. V dropped 6 bases and J dropped 4; count of bases not matched to a gene: 7. The germline V gene has CDR1 WSHSY and CDR2 SAAADI. CDR3 length: 14 amino acids.

This chain joins TRBV6-6 and TRBJ2-1; no firm D call. The CDR3 is made up of 13 amino acids. V was trimmed by 0 bases and J by 9 bases, leaving 9 bases between them. Germline CDR1 reads MNHNY; CDR2 reads SVGAGI (reference sequence). CDR3 region: CASSYSISGEQFF. CDR3 bases: TGTGCCAGCAGTTACTCCATCTCGGGTGAGCAGTTCTTC.

This rearrangement joins TRBV29-1 to TRBJ2-1, with 9 nucleotides matching TRBD2. The J segment lost 8 bases and the V segment lost 0 bases, leaving 11 bases of the junction unmatched. The length of the CDR3 is 16 residues. The germline CDR1 and CDR2 sequences are SQVTM and ANQGSEA. Here the CDR3 DNA reads TGCAGCGTTGAAGATGACCCCGGGACTAGCTTCGATGAGCAGTTCTTC. Translating gives CSVEDDPGTSFDEQFF.

The J gene is TRBJ2-7, the V gene TRBV5-1; possible D gene TRBD2, 6 bases. Trimming pared 0 bases from V and 3 bases from J, leaving 10 bases between. The CDR3 consists of 14 residues. Germline-derived CDR1 and CDR2 are SGHRS and YFSETQ. CDR3 sequence: CASSLAGTYYEQYF. DNA of the CDR3: TGCGCCAGCAGCTTGGCTGGGACTTACTACGAGCAGTACTTC.

The rearrangement links TRBV27 to TRBJ2-7; 9 bases line up with TRBD1. CDR1 is MNHEY, CDR2 SMNVEV, per germline (reference sequence). With 5 bases clipped from V and 2 bases from J, the junction kept 4 bases outside the gene matches. The CDR3 loop spans 14 amino acids. Here the CDR3 reads CASSPDRGAYEQYF. DNA of the CDR3: TGTGCCAGCAGTCCGGACAGGGGTGCCTACGAGCAGTACTTC.

This clone has more than one count but fewer than ten. The rearrangement links TRBV9 to TRBJ2-2; 15 bases are shared with TRBD2. The CDR3 contains 19 residues. The V gene end was trimmed by 3 bases and the J gene end by 7 bases; junction bases not matched to a gene: 13. CDR1 and CDR2 from the germline V gene are SGDLS and YYNGEE. CDR3 residues: CASSGPGLAGGPEDGELFF. The CDR3 bases are TGTGCCAGCAGCGGCCCCGGACTAGCGGGGGGGCCCGAGGACGGGGAGCTGTTTTTT.

The chain employs TRBV7-3 and TRBJ2-5; a weak D match, TRBD2 (5 bases). V gave up 4 bases and J gave up 11 bases, with 20 bases separating them. Germline loops: CDR1 SGHTA, CDR2 FQGTGA. The CDR3 contains 14 residues. The CDR3 region has the DNA TGTGCCAGCAGCTCCCCACGAGGAGTTGGGGAGCAGTACTTC. As protein: CASSSPRGVGEQYF.

The chain carries TRBV11-2 and TRBJ1-2, with 9 bases lining up with TRBD1. V shed 3 bases, J shed 5 bases, and the junction held 1 base outside the gene matches. The CDR3 is 13 amino acids. Germline-derived CDR1 and CDR2 are SGHAT and FQNNGV. In DNA form, the CDR3 reads TGTGCCAGCAGCTTTGGGACAGGGTATGGCTACACCTTC. Residues: CASSFGTGYGYTF. The full variable domain, in which reference TRBV11-2 and TRBJ1-2 provide the parts outside the CDR3, is EAGVAQSPRYKIIEKRQSVAFWCNPISGHATLYWYQQILGQGPKLLIQFQNNGVVDDSQLPKDRFSAERLKGVDSTLKIQPAKLEDSAVYLCASSFGTGYGYTFGSGTRLTVV.

The rearrangement links TRBV11-2 to TRBJ1-1, with D perhaps TRBD1 (6 bases). Trimming left V 5 bases short and J 3 bases short, with 16 bases between. The CDR3 consists of 15 residues. Germline CDR1 SGHAT, CDR2 FQNNGV. In DNA, the CDR3 is TGTGCCAGCAGCCCGGGGGGCGGGCTGGACACTGAAGCTTTCTTT. Translated, it gives CASSPGGGLDTEAFF.

There are a few counts of this clone. The V gene is TRBV15, the J gene TRBJ2-3; 8 nucleotides line up with TRBD1. There are 16 residues in the CDR3. CDR1 LNHNV and CDR2 YYDKDF come from the germline V gene (reference sequence). V lost 0 bases to trimming and J lost 3 bases; unmatched junction nucleotides: 5. The CDR3 spells CATSRDGQGATDTQYF. CDR3 in DNA: TGTGCCACCAGCAGAGATGGGCAGGGGGCGACAGATACGCAGTATTTT. The full variable domain, completed using reference TRBV15 and TRBJ2-3, is DAMVIQNPRYQVTQFGKPVTLSCSQTLNHNVMYWYQQKSSQAPKLLFHYYDKDFNNEADTPDNFQSRRPNTSFCFLDIRSPGLGDTAMYLCATSRDGQGATDTQYFGPGTRLTVL.

V gene TRBV9 combines with J gene TRBJ2-3; TRBD2 matches 12 bases. After removal of 3 bases from V and 4 bases from J, the junction contained 6 bases not matched to a gene. Per the germline V gene, CDR1 is SGDLS and CDR2 is YYNGEE. This CDR3 has 16 residues. The chain's CDR3 is CASSAPTSGGADTQYF. The CDR3 DNA sequence: TGTGCCAGCAGCGCTCCGACTAGCGGGGGTGCAGATACGCAGTATTTT. The whole variable domain, remainder taken from reference TRBV9 and TRBJ2-3, is DSGVTQTPKHLITATGQRVTLRCSPRSGDLSVYWYQQSLDQGLQFLIQYYNGEERAKGNILERFSAQQFPDLHSELNLSSLELGDSALYFCASSAPTSGGADTQYFGPGTRLTVL.

This rearrangement joins TRBV5-1 to TRBJ1-6; TRBD1 matches 10 bases. CDR1 and CDR2 from the germline V gene are SGHRS and YFSETQ. Trimming at V came to 2 bases and at J to 13 bases, leaving 6 bases not matched to a gene. The CDR3 contains 14 residues. The CDR3 region is CASSFGQGVFPLHF. The CDR3, as DNA: TGCGCCAGCAGCTTCGGACAGGGGGTGTTCCCCCTCCACTTT. The full variable domain, its missing parts supplied by reference TRBV5-1 and TRBJ1-6, is KAGVTQTPRYLIKTRGQQVTLSCSPISGHRSVSWYQQTPGQGLQFLFEYFSETQRNKGNFPGRFSGRQFSNSRSEMNVSTLELGDSALYLCASSFGQGVFPLHFGNGTRLTVT.

V usage is TRBV2 and J usage is TRBJ1-1; unclear D gene. Germline assignment: CDR1 SNHLY and CDR2 FYNNEI. CDR3 length: 13 residues. The V end lost 6 bases, the J end lost 4 bases, and 12 bases lay between the germline ends. The CDR3 loop reads CASSLGLGTEAFF. In nucleotides, the CDR3 is TGTGCCAGCAGCCTCGGGTTGGGCACTGAAGCTTTCTTT. The complete variable domain, with remaining parts taken from reference TRBV2 and TRBJ1-1, reads EPEVTQTPSHQVTQMGQEVILRCVPISNHLYFYWYRQILGQKVEFLVSFYNNEISEKSEIFDDQFSVERPDGSNFTLKIRSTKLEDSAMYFCASSLGLGTEAFFGQGTRLTVV.

This chain uses TRBV7-3 with TRBJ2-1; TRBD1 is a possible D gene (6 bases). V lost 5 bases to trimming and J lost 4 bases, with 15 bases between them. The CDR3 sequence is 15 residues long. Germline V CDR1 and CDR2: SGHTA, FQGTGA. CDR3 region: CASSPRDTSYNEQFF. The CDR3 coding sequence is TGTGCCAGCAGCCCAAGGGACACTTCATACAATGAGCAGTTCTTC.

The rearrangement joins TRBV11-2 to TRBJ2-7; maybe TRBD2 (6 bases). Trimming shortened V by 2 bases and J by 5 bases, and 16 bases separated the two germline ends. This CDR3 has 15 residues. The germline gives CDR1 SGHAT, CDR2 FQNNGV. In nucleotides, the CDR3 is TGTGCCAGCAGCTTAAACGGCGGGATTGCCGACGAGCAGTACTTC. Translated, it gives CASSLNGGIADEQYF.

This chain links TRBV28 with TRBJ2-1; 14 bases map to TRBD2. V was clipped by 3 bases and J by 5 bases; unmatched bases: 0. This CDR3 has 15 amino acids. The germline V gene has CDR1 MDHEN and CDR2 SYDVKM. CDR3 residues: CASSLGLAGDNEQFF. Written as DNA, the CDR3 is TGTGCCAGCAGTTTGGGACTAGCGGGAGACAATGAGCAGTTCTTC.

This sequence joins TRBV5-4 and TRBJ1-1, with 9 bases lining up with TRBD1. CDR3 length: 14 residues. With V trimmed by 4 bases and J by 4 bases, 5 bases remained unmatched. Germline V lookup: CDR1 SGHNT, CDR2 YYREEE (reference sequence). The CDR3 here is CASSMTGGGTEAFF. CDR3 nucleotide sequence: TGTGCCAGCAGCATGACAGGGGGAGGCACTGAAGCTTTCTTT.

The chain uses TRBV19 and TRBJ2-5; 7 nucleotides line up with TRBD2. V shed 5 bases, J shed 5 bases, and the junction held 8 bases outside the gene matches. The CDR3 totals 14 residues. Germline CDR1 is LNHDA and CDR2 is SQIVND (reference sequence). The CDR3 DNA sequence: TGTGCCAGTAGTGCCAGCGGGGTGGCGGAGACCCAGTACTTC. Amino acid sequence: CASSASGVAETQYF.

The chain joins TRBV18 to TRBJ2-6, with TRBD1 as a possible D gene (5 bases). Trimming stripped 3 bases from V and 1 base from J, with 16 bases between. The CDR3 has 18 residues. Germline CDR1 reads KGHSH; CDR2 reads LQKENI. The CDR3 DNA is TGTGCCAGCTCACCGCGTTCGACAGTTTTATCTGGGGCCAACGTCCTGACTTTC. Encoded protein: CASSPRSTVLSGANVLTF.